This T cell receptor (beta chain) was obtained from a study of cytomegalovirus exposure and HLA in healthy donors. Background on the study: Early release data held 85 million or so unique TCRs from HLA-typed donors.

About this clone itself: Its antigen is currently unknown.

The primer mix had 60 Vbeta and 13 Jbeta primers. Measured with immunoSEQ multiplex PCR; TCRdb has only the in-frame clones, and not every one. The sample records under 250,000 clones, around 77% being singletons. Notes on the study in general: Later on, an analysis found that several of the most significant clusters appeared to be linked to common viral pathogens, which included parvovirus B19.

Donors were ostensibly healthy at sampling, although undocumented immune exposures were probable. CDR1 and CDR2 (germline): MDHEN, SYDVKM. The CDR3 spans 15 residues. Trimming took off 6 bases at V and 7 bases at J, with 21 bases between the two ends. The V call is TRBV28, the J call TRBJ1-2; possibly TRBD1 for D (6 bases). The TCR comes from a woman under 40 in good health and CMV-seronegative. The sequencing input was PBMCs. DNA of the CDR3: TGTGCCAGCAGCCCAGCCGCCTACAGGGCTGGTGGCTACACCTTC. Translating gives CASSPAAYRAGGYTF.